The source of this TCR beta chain is a study of cytomegalovirus exposure and HLA in healthy donors. Study observations and caveats: Trimming of TCR beta V- and J-genes showed a link, identified in a later analysis, to a missense DCLRE1C variant. Later work showed greater clonal expansion in HLA-associated TCR beta chains than in equally common others. Common viral pathogens (according to a later analysis) appeared linked to several of the most significant clusters.

The V gene's germline CDR1 is SGHDN and CDR2 FVKESK. The CDR3 runs 15 residues. Deletions cut 1 base from V and 4 bases from J, with 10 bases between. This clone was observed a few times. The antigen is undetermined. With 60 Vbeta and 13 Jbeta primers, the PCR was carried out. Libraries were prepared by immunoSEQ multiplex PCR; TCRdb keeps only in-frame clonotypes and omits some of them. The sample includes nearly 200,000 clones, 70% to 85% seen only once; the top ten take about 0.1%. J is TRBJ1-4 and V is TRBV14; D remains ambiguous. Sequencing was done on a sample of PBMCs. The clonotype comes from a boy younger than 10 in good health and CMV-seronegative. CDR3 loop: CASSQGAALNEKLFF. CDR3 bases: TGTGCCAGCAGCCAAGGGGCAGCCCTTAATGAAAAACTGTTTTTT. Based on the CDR3 plus reference TRBV14 and TRBJ1-4, the full variable domain is EAGVTQFPSHSVIEKGQTVTLRCDPISGHDNLYWYRRVMGKEIKFLLHFVKESKQDESGMPNNRFLAERTGGTYSTLKVQPAELEDSGVYFCASSQGAALNEKLFFGSGTQLSVL.